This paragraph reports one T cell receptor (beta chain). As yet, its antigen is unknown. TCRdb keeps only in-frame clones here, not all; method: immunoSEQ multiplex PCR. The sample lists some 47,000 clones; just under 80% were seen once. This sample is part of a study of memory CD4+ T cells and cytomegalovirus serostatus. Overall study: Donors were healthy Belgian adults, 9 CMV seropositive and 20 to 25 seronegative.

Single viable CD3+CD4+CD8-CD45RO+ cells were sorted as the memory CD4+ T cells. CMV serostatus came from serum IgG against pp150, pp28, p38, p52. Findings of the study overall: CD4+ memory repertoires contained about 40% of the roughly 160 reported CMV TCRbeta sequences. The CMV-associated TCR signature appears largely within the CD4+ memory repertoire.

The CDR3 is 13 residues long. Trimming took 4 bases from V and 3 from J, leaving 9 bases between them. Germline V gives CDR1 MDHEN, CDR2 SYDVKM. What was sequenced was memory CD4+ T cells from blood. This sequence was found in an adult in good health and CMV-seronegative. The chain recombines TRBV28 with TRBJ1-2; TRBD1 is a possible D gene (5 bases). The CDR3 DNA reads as TGTGCCAGCAGTTCCTCAGGGTACTATGGCTACACCTTC. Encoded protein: CASSSSGYYGYTF.